The rows below give T cell receptor beta chains drawn from one sample of a study of CD8+ T cells in alopecia areata. Sequencing was performed with immunoSEQ multiplex PCR; in TCRdb, only in-frame clones are kept and a portion is missing. In the table there are 150,000 or so clones, about 60% of which are singletons. The source was CD4+ T cells sorted from blood, collected at week 0. These receptors all come from a human donor with alopecia areata. Each CDR3 is given with its conserved first and last residue. Fields, in order: V gene, D gene, clone size, J gene, CDR3 protein, CDR3 DNA. D genes are given only for firm matches. Only some rows state a clone size, as once, few, many or a class for expanded clones.

>TRBV9|TRBD1|few|TRBJ2-2
CASSVDRANTGELFF
TGTGCCAGCAGCGTCGACAGGGCGAACACCGGGGAGCTGTTTTTT
>TRBV6-5|TRBD1|NA|TRBJ1-6
CASNPRQGSGSPLHF
TGTGCCAGCAACCCAAGACAGGGCAGTGGGTCACCCCTCCACTTT
>TRBV4-2|TRBD1|NA|TRBJ1-2
CASSHFDREAYGYTF
TGTGCCAGCAGCCATTTCGACAGGGAGGCCTATGGCTACACCTTC
>TRBV9|TRBD2|NA|TRBJ2-7
CASSVGLAGDLAEQYF
TGTGCCAGCAGCGTAGGGCTAGCGGGGGACCTTGCCGAGCAGTACTTC
>TRBV19|NA|NA|TRBJ1-2
CASSPDSKSYGYTF
TGTGCCAGTAGTCCGGACAGTAAATCCTATGGCTACACCTTC
>TRBV29-1|TRBD1|NA|TRBJ1-1
CSVNDRGPGTEAFF
TGCAGCGTAAACGACAGGGGCCCTGGGACTGAAGCTTTCTTT
>TRBV9|NA|NA|TRBJ1-3
CASSVSSGNTIYF
TGTGCCAGCAGCGTGTCCTCTGGAAACACCATATATTTT
>TRBV9|TRBD1|NA|TRBJ2-3
CASSVGTGEDTQYF
TGTGCCAGCAGCGTAGGCACAGGGGAGGATACGCAGTATTTT
>TRBV5-1|NA|NA|TRBJ1-2
CASSLDSYGYTF
TGCGCCAGCAGCTTGGACAGCTATGGCTACACCTTC
>TRBV7-2|NA|NA|TRBJ2-2
CASSLSRPGELFF
TGTGCCAGCAGCTTAAGTCGGCCCGGGGAGCTGTTTTTT
>TRBV7-2|TRBD1|NA|TRBJ1-1
CASSLGQVMGTEAFF
TGTGCCAGCAGCCTAGGACAGGTCATGGGGACTGAAGCTTTCTTT
>TRBV10-3|TRBD1|NA|TRBJ1-2
CAIGTAAGGYTF
TGTGCCATTGGGACAGCCGCTGGAGGCTACACCTTC
>TRBV10-3|NA|NA|TRBJ1-5
CAISPGEGGNQPQHF
TGTGCCATCAGCCCCGGAGAAGGGGGCAATCAGCCCCAGCATTTT
>TRBV4-1|NA|once|TRBJ2-2
CASSQQTQRLATGELFF
TGCGCCAGCAGCCAACAAACTCAACGGCTGGCCACCGGGGAGCTGTTTTTT
>TRBV4-3|NA|NA|TRBJ1-3
CASSQDATVSGNTIYF
TGCGCCAGCAGCCAAGACGCCACAGTCTCTGGAAACACCATATATTTT
>TRBV11-2|NA|NA|TRBJ2-7
CASSFSLYEQYF
TGTGCCAGCAGCTTTTCCCTCTACGAGCAGTACTTC
>TRBV5-1|NA|NA|TRBJ1-2
CASSFDGDYGYTF
TGCGCCAGCAGCTTCGACGGTGACTATGGCTACACCTTC
>TRBV29-1|NA|NA|TRBJ1-2
CSGTRGASYGYTF
TGCAGCGGAACGAGGGGGGCGTCGTATGGCTACACCTTC
>TRBV7-9|TRBD1|once|TRBJ1-2
CASSTWDRSAYGYTF
TGTGCCAGCAGCACCTGGGACAGGAGCGCCTATGGCTACACCTTC
>TRBV4-3|NA|few|TRBJ1-5
CASSPMMRGQPQHF
TGCGCCAGCAGCCCAATGATGCGAGGCCAGCCCCAGCATTTT
>TRBV2|TRBD1|NA|TRBJ2-7
CASRAGTVSYEQYF
TGTGCCAGCAGGGCCGGGACAGTATCCTACGAGCAGTACTTC
>TRBV23-1|NA|NA|TRBJ2-2
CASSQSWDLRTGELFF
TGCGCCAGCAGTCAATCCTGGGATCTTCGCACCGGGGAGCTGTTTTTT
>TRBV5-1|TRBD1|few|TRBJ1-1
CASSLGQGVAEAFF
TGCGCCAGCAGCTTGGGACAGGGGGTGGCTGAAGCTTTCTTT
>TRBV29-1|NA|few|TRBJ1-5
CSATTGPSSQPQHF
TGCAGCGCCACTACCGGACCCAGCAGTCAGCCCCAGCATTTT
>TRBV4-3|NA|NA|TRBJ2-3
CASSQAARGVITDTQYF
TGCGCCAGCAGCCAAGCTGCCAGGGGGGTAATCACAGATACGCAGTATTTT
>TRBV7-2|NA|NA|TRBJ1-3
CASSLDGNTIYF
TGTGCCAGCAGCTTAGACGGAAACACCATATATTTT
>TRBV13|TRBD2|NA|TRBJ2-3
CASTLSAGGSTDTQYF
TGTGCCAGCACCCTATCGGCGGGGGGAAGCACAGATACGCAGTATTTT
>TRBV5-1|NA|NA|TRBJ2-1
CASSLAVTGSYNEQFF
TGCGCCAGCAGCTTGGCTGTGACGGGCTCCTACAATGAGCAGTTCTTC
>TRBV5-6|NA|NA|TRBJ2-7
CASSRGRRSSYEQYF
TGTGCCAGCAGCCGTGGACGCAGGAGCTCCTACGAGCAGTACTTC
>TRBV29-1|NA|NA|TRBJ1-2
CSVEAPTGYGYTF
TGCAGCGTTGAAGCCCCGACAGGCTATGGCTACACCTTC
>TRBV29-1|NA|few|TRBJ2-2
CSGRDTGELFF
TGCAGCGGAAGGGACACCGGGGAGCTGTTTTTT
>TRBV4-2|NA|NA|TRBJ2-1
CASSQAGGYNEQFF
TGTGCCAGCAGCCAAGCGGGTGGCTACAATGAGCAGTTCTTC
>TRBV2|TRBD1|NA|TRBJ1-5
CASRPEDRVGQPQHF
TGTGCCAGCAGGCCGGAGGACAGGGTTGGTCAGCCCCAGCATTTT
>TRBV5-8|NA|NA|TRBJ2-7
CASSLKQGSSYEQYF
TGTGCCAGCAGCTTGAAGCAGGGGAGCTCCTACGAGCAGTACTTC
>TRBV6-5|TRBD2|NA|TRBJ2-1
CASSSLSSGVNNEQFF
TGTGCCAGCAGTTCCCTCTCTAGCGGGGTCAACAATGAGCAGTTCTTC
>TRBV7-8|NA|NA|TRBJ2-7
CASSAGRYRGYEQYF
TGTGCCAGCAGCGCGGGGAGGTATAGGGGCTACGAGCAGTACTTC
>TRBV5-6|NA|NA|TRBJ2-3
CASSARQGRADTQYF
TGTGCCAGCAGCGCGAGACAGGGGAGGGCAGATACGCAGTATTTT
>TRBV5-1|NA|NA|TRBJ2-5
CASSLLGGPEETQYF
TGCGCCAGCAGCTTATTAGGGGGGCCCGAAGAGACCCAGTACTTC
>TRBV29-1|NA|NA|TRBJ1-1
CSVEAQPNTEAFF
TGCAGCGTTGAAGCACAGCCGAACACTGAAGCTTTCTTT
>TRBV5-6|NA|NA|TRBJ2-5
CASSRGVAAGETQYF
TGTGCCAGCAGCCGAGGGGTAGCGGCGGGGGAGACCCAGTACTTC
>TRBV30|NA|NA|TRBJ2-1
CAWMRGLQGNEQFF
TGTGCCTGGATGCGGGGGCTTCAGGGGAATGAGCAGTTCTTC
>TRBV25-1|NA|few|TRBJ2-5
CASSESTVGAETQYF
TGTGCCAGCAGTGAAAGTACTGTAGGGGCAGAGACCCAGTACTTC
>TRBV5-6|NA|few|TRBJ2-3
CASSLLAAVTQYF
TGTGCCAGCAGCTTATTAGCGGCAGTAACGCAGTATTTT
>TRBV7-8|TRBD1|NA|TRBJ2-6
CASSLQGAGANVLTF
TGTGCCAGCAGCTTACAGGGGGCTGGGGCCAACGTCCTGACTTTC
>TRBV9|NA|NA|TRBJ2-7
CASSVDPGATYEQYF
TGTGCCAGCAGCGTCGACCCAGGGGCGACCTACGAGCAGTACTTC
>TRBV7-6|TRBD1|few|TRBJ2-7
CASSPDRGFYEQYF
TGTGCCAGCAGCCCCGACAGGGGGTTCTACGAGCAGTACTTC
>TRBV5-1|NA|NA|TRBJ1-1
CASSTTGTGTTEAFF
TGCGCCAGCAGCACAACCGGGACGGGGACCACTGAAGCTTTCTTT
>TRBV6-6|NA|NA|TRBJ2-5
CASSYVSETQYF
TGTGCCAGCAGTTACGTGTCCGAGACCCAGTACTTC
>TRBV4-1|NA|NA|TRBJ1-1
CASSPTTVNTEAFF
TGCGCCAGCAGCCCGACAACAGTGAACACTGAAGCTTTCTTT
>TRBV30|TRBD1|NA|TRBJ2-1
CAWSVRQGQFF
TGTGCCTGGAGTGTACGACAGGGGCAGTTCTTC
>TRBV7-9|NA|NA|TRBJ2-3
CASSSLGSSTDTQYF
TGTGCCAGCAGCTCCCTGGGGTCGAGCACAGATACGCAGTATTTT
>TRBV10-3|NA|NA|TRBJ2-3
CAISGKSTDTQYF
TGTGCCATCAGTGGAAAGAGCACAGATACGCAGTATTTT
>TRBV27|TRBD1|NA|TRBJ1-1
CASRTTGKENTEAFF
TGTGCCAGCAGGACGACAGGGAAGGAGAACACTGAAGCTTTCTTT
>TRBV7-2|NA|NA|TRBJ1-1
CASSLGYLVEAFF
TGTGCCAGCAGCTTAGGATATTTGGTGGAAGCTTTCTTT
>TRBV5-4|NA|NA|TRBJ1-5
CASSLEGGRKPQHF
TGTGCCAGCAGCTTGGAGGGGGGGCGGAAGCCCCAGCATTTT